The 14 T cell receptor beta chains below come from one sample, sequenced in a study of T cell changes during pregnancy in multiple sclerosis. Assay used: immunoSEQ multiplex PCR; TCRdb lists only in-frame clones, some missing. The data contain about 87,000 clones, roughly 93% of them seen just once; the ten biggest clones take up 1.1% to 1.5%. Sequencing used peripheral blood, obtained in the third trimester of pregnancy. The source is a female donor in good health, enrolled as a control in a pregnancy study.

The chain recombines TRBV20-1 with TRBJ1-2, with 8 positions matching TRBD1. Losses at the gene ends were 8 bases for V and 4 bases for J; bases not matched to a gene: 3. Germline V CDR1 and CDR2: DFQATT, SNEGSKA (reference sequence). This CDR3 is 11 amino acids long. The CDR3: CSLQGGYGYTF. CDR3 sequence (DNA): TGCAGTCTACAGGGGGGCTATGGCTACACCTTC.

This chain connects TRBV7-6 to TRBJ2-2; 10 nucleotides line up with TRBD1. This CDR3 comprises 16 residues. The J segment lost 4 bases and the V segment lost 5 bases, leaving 7 bases of the junction unmatched. The germline CDR1 and CDR2 sequences are SGHVS and FNYEAQ. CDR3 bases: TGTGCCAGCAGCCCCGGGACAGGGGTAATCACCGGGGAGCTGTTTTTT. It specifies CASSPGTGVITGELFF.

This clone was seen only once. The chain recombines TRBV18 with TRBJ2-1; the D is unclear. Germline loops: CDR1 KGHSH, CDR2 LQKENI. Trimming took 6 bases from V and 9 from J, leaving 12 bases between them. This CDR3 has 12 residues. CDR3 region: CASSGDKVEQFF. CDR3 coding DNA: TGTGCCAGCTCCGGAGATAAGGTTGAGCAGTTCTTC.

The gene calls are TRBV27 and TRBJ2-7; D is possibly TRBD2 (5 bases). This CDR3 is built from 14 residues. CDR1 is MNHEY, CDR2 SMNVEV, per germline (reference sequence). With 3 bases removed from V and 0 bases from J, the gap between germline ends came to 9 bases. CDR3 loop: CASSFRDNSYEQYF. Written as DNA, the CDR3 is TGTGCCAGCAGTTTTCGGGATAACTCCTACGAGCAGTACTTC.

The chain carries TRBV5-6 and TRBJ2-3; 8 bases fit TRBD2. J was trimmed by 3 bases and V by 4 bases; bases with no gene match: 13. CDR3 length equals 17 residues. Germline V gene lookup returns CDR1 SGHDT and CDR2 YYEEEE. The CDR3 region has the DNA TGTGCCAGCAGCCCGTCATACGGGAGGGTCAGAACAGATACGCAGTATTTT. Encoded protein: CASSPSYGRVRTDTQYF.

This CDR3 reads CAISETGVVEQYF. In DNA, the CDR3 is TGTGCCATCAGTGAAACGGGAGTGGTGGAGCAGTACTTC. The gene calls are TRBV10-3 and TRBJ2-7; D may be TRBD2 (6 bases). Looked up from germline, CDR1 is ENHRY and CDR2 is SYGVKD. The length of the CDR3 is 13 residues. Trimming cost V 3 bases and J 7 bases, with 13 bases left between them.

V gene TRBV21-1 combines with J gene TRBJ2-7; TRBD2 is taken as the D call from the table, unchecked against the DNA. TRBV21-1 is deemed a pseudogene. This CDR3 contains 15 residues. The CDR3 DNA sequence: TGTGCCAGCAGCAAAGGTCGCGGCTGCGCCTACGAGCAGTACTTC. Translated, it gives CASSKGRGCAYEQYF.

This sequence joins TRBV30 and TRBJ2-2; maybe TRBD2 (5 bases). Trimming cost V 5 bases and J 7 bases, with 11 bases left between them. The CDR3 sequence is 12 residues long. Germline CDR1 reads GTSNPN; CDR2 reads SVGIG (reference sequence). CDR3 protein: CAWRKGDGELFF. CDR3 sequence (DNA): TGTGCCTGGCGAAAGGGAGACGGGGAGCTGTTTTTT. Looking up the rest from reference TRBV30 and TRBJ2-2 gives the full variable domain: SQTIHQWPATLVQPVGSPLSLECTVEGTSNPNLYWYRQAAGRGLQLLFYSVGIGQISSEVPQNLSASRPQDRQFILSSKKLLLSDSGFYLCAWRKGDGELFFGEGSRLTVL.

This clone was recorded a few times. The CDR3 loop is CSVELRRSEAFF. The CDR3 coding sequence is TGCAGCGTTGAATTACGACGGAGTGAAGCTTTCTTT. The rearrangement uses TRBV29-1 and TRBJ1-1; D is unresolved. Deletions cut 2 bases from V and 7 bases from J, with 11 bases between. From germline, CDR1 is SQVTM and CDR2 ANQGSEA. This CDR3 is 12 amino acids long.

This rearrangement joins TRBV28 to TRBJ2-3; TRBD2 aligns across 9 bases. CDR3 size: 18 residues. Germline V CDR1 and CDR2: MDHEN, SYDVKM. V gave up 5 bases and J gave up 6 bases; unmatched junction bases: 18. This CDR3 is CASSPPGGREGPSDTQYF. CDR3 DNA: TGTGCCAGCAGTCCACCCGGGGGGCGGGAGGGCCCCTCGGATACGCAGTATTTT.

The chain recombines TRBV28 with TRBJ1-1; TRBD1 matches 7 bases. Germline CDR1 reads MDHEN; CDR2 reads SYDVKM. V was pared by 5 bases and J by 5 bases, with 11 bases of the junction left unmatched. The CDR3 totals 15 residues. The DNA for the CDR3 is TGTGCCAGCAGTCCTCCCGGAGGACAGGCAACTGAAGCTTTCTTT. Encoded protein: CASSPPGGQATEAFF.

The chain uses TRBV6-1 and TRBJ2-7; D is undetermined. Trimming left V 0 bases short and J 5 bases short, with 11 bases between. This CDR3 has 14 residues. CDR1 and CDR2 (germline): MNHNS, SASEGT. CDR3 sequence: CASSEALHGDEQYF. For the CDR3, the DNA is TGTGCCAGCAGTGAAGCGCTTCATGGAGACGAGCAGTACTTC.

The V and J genes are TRBV5-1 and TRBJ2-2; D unresolved. Trimming removed 0 bases at V and 4 bases at J, with 10 bases between. The germline V gene encodes CDR1 SGHRS and CDR2 YFSETQ. The CDR3 has 15 residues. This chain's CDR3 is CASSLVTPGTGELFF. CDR3 nucleotides: TGCGCCAGCAGCTTGGTGACCCCGGGCACCGGGGAGCTGTTTTTT.

V gene TRBV5-1 combines with J gene TRBJ2-5; TRBD2 might be the D (6 bases). Germline assignment: CDR1 SGHRS and CDR2 YFSETQ. Trimming stripped 0 bases from V and 2 bases from J, with 11 bases between. The CDR3 consists of 15 residues. In DNA, the CDR3 is TGCGCCAGCAGCTTGGGGGGGACTTCGCAAGAGACCCAGTACTTC. It yields the protein CASSLGGTSQETQYF.